These T cell receptor beta chains were read from a single sample in a study of CD8+ T cells in alopecia areata. Assay: immunoSEQ multiplex PCR; the TCRdb copy retains only in-frame clones and omits some. The sample holds some 170,000 clones, 58% seen once. Here the sequenced sample was CD4+ T cells sorted from blood, taken at approximately week 56, from a patient treated with tofacitinib. Receptors were obtained from a human donor with alopecia areata. CDR3s include the opening cysteine and the closing phenylalanine or tryptophan. A D gene is named only where the DNA matches it firmly. Part of the rows lack a size; the others show once, few, many or a class for expanded clones.

d_gene: TRBD2; v_gene: TRBV10-2; j_gene: TRBJ2-5; abundance: few; CDR3nt: TGCGCCTGCGGGGGGCGTTGGGAGACCCAGTACTTC; CDR3aa: CACGGRWETQYF
d_gene: -; v_gene: TRBV30; j_gene: TRBJ2-2; abundance: -; CDR3nt: TGTGCCTGGAGTAGAGGTTCGGAATCCACGGGGACCGGGGAGCTGTTTTTT; CDR3aa: CAWSRGSESTGTGELFF
d_gene: -; v_gene: TRBV7-9; j_gene: TRBJ1-1; abundance: -; CDR3nt: TGTGCCAGCAGCTTAGCGGGGGACAAAGCTCGAGCTTTCTTT; CDR3aa: CASSLAGDKARAFF
d_gene: TRBD2; v_gene: TRBV9; j_gene: TRBJ2-7; abundance: -; CDR3nt: TGTGCCAGCAGCGCCAGACTAGCGGGGGGCGACGAGCAGTACTTC; CDR3aa: CASSARLAGGDEQYF
d_gene: -; v_gene: TRBV7-6; j_gene: TRBJ1-2; abundance: -; CDR3nt: TGTGCCAGCAGCCCGGGGGTGCGGGGGTCTGGCTACACCTTC; CDR3aa: CASSPGVRGSGYTF
d_gene: TRBD2; v_gene: TRBV29-1; j_gene: TRBJ2-5; abundance: few; CDR3nt: TGCAGCGCCCCGCCCGGGACTAGCGGGGTGGAGACCCAGTACTTC; CDR3aa: CSAPPGTSGVETQYF
d_gene: TRBD2; v_gene: TRBV29-1; j_gene: TRBJ2-5; abundance: -; CDR3nt: TGCAGCGTTGAAGGTGTCCGGGGGGGGACCCAGTACTTC; CDR3aa: CSVEGVRGGTQYF
d_gene: -; v_gene: TRBV5-1; j_gene: TRBJ2-4; abundance: -; CDR3nt: TGCGCCAGCAGCTTGGGGACAGCCAAAAACATTCAGTACTTC; CDR3aa: CASSLGTAKNIQYF
d_gene: -; v_gene: TRBV10-3; j_gene: TRBJ2-3; abundance: few; CDR3nt: TGTGCCACCAACCCCAGGCAAGCCACAGATACGCAGTATTTT; CDR3aa: CATNPRQATDTQYF
d_gene: -; v_gene: TRBV30; j_gene: TRBJ2-2; abundance: -; CDR3nt: TGTGCCTGGAGTAACTTGGGAATGAACACCGGGGAGCTGTTTTTT; CDR3aa: CAWSNLGMNTGELFF
d_gene: -; v_gene: TRBV27; j_gene: TRBJ1-6; abundance: -; CDR3nt: TGTGCCAGCAGTTCGTGGCGGGCAGGGAATTCACCCCTCCACTTT; CDR3aa: CASSSWRAGNSPLHF
d_gene: -; v_gene: TRBV6-1; j_gene: TRBJ2-3; abundance: few; CDR3nt: TGTGCCAGCAGTGAAGACCCCCCAGGGGGGATTGGCACAGATACGCAGTATTTT; CDR3aa: CASSEDPPGGIGTDTQYF
d_gene: TRBD1; v_gene: TRBV30; j_gene: TRBJ1-2; abundance: few; CDR3nt: TGTGCCGGGACAGCATGGGGGGGCTACACCTTC; CDR3aa: CAGTAWGGYTF
d_gene: -; v_gene: TRBV29-1; j_gene: TRBJ1-4; abundance: -; CDR3nt: TGCAGCGTTGCGAGCAGGCTAGATGAAAAACTGTTTTTT; CDR3aa: CSVASRLDEKLFF
d_gene: -; v_gene: TRBV5-4; j_gene: TRBJ2-5; abundance: -; CDR3nt: TGTGCCAGCAGCTTGGCCCGAGGGACCACGTACCAAGAGACCCAGTACTTC; CDR3aa: CASSLARGTTYQETQYF
d_gene: -; v_gene: TRBV7-8; j_gene: TRBJ2-3; abundance: few; CDR3nt: TGTGCCAGCAGCTTAAGGACAGATACGCAGTATTTT; CDR3aa: CASSLRTDTQYF
d_gene: TRBD1; v_gene: TRBV29-1; j_gene: TRBJ1-1; abundance: -; CDR3nt: TGCAGCGTCGACAGGGGCTTGAACACTGAAGCTTTCTTT; CDR3aa: CSVDRGLNTEAFF
d_gene: -; v_gene: TRBV7-9; j_gene: TRBJ1-2; abundance: once; CDR3nt: TGTGCCAGCAGCCAGGGCGAGGGTGGCTACACCTTC; CDR3aa: CASSQGEGGYTF
d_gene: -; v_gene: TRBV5-6; j_gene: TRBJ2-1; abundance: -; CDR3nt: TGTGCCAGCAGCTTGGTTCAAGTGGAGCAGTTCTTC; CDR3aa: CASSLVQVEQFF
d_gene: TRBD1; v_gene: TRBV2; j_gene: TRBJ2-3; abundance: -; CDR3nt: TGTGCCAGCAGTGATGTGCAGGGGGCAGGGAGGGATACGCAGTATTTT; CDR3aa: CASSDVQGAGRDTQYF
d_gene: -; v_gene: TRBV29-1; j_gene: TRBJ2-3; abundance: -; CDR3nt: TGCAGCGTCCGGGCAGATACGCAGTATTTT; CDR3aa: CSVRADTQYF
d_gene: -; v_gene: TRBV20-1; j_gene: TRBJ1-2; abundance: -; CDR3nt: TGCAGTGCTAGTGCCTATGGCTACACCTTC; CDR3aa: CSASAYGYTF
d_gene: -; v_gene: TRBV29-1; j_gene: TRBJ1-1; abundance: few; CDR3nt: TGCAGCGTACCTGTGGCAGGGAAGGGGTCTGAAGCTTTCTTT; CDR3aa: CSVPVAGKGSEAFF
d_gene: -; v_gene: TRBV19; j_gene: TRBJ2-5; abundance: -; CDR3nt: TGTGCCAGTAGCCCCTCAGGAGAAGAGACCCAGTACTTC; CDR3aa: CASSPSGEETQYF
d_gene: TRBD2; v_gene: TRBV15; j_gene: TRBJ2-2; abundance: -; CDR3nt: TGTGCCACCAGCAGAGAGGGGACTATCGGCCGGAACACCGGGGAGCTGTTTTTT; CDR3aa: CATSREGTIGRNTGELFF